This TCR beta chain was sequenced in a study of tumor-infiltrating lymphocytes in primary liver carcinoma. Trimming shortened V by 2 bases and J by 1 base, and 11 bases separated the two germline ends. The CDR3 totals 15 residues. This clonotype was seen repeatedly, ten times or more. The authors made TCR beta cDNA from around 500 ng total RNA with a constant-region primer. It was through three nested multiplex PCR rounds of slightly modified ARM-PCR that TCR beta libraries arose. In the first two PCR rounds, TRBV1-TRBV30 forward primers were paired with a C-beta reverse primer, and each round lasted 10 cycles. MiXCR was run by TCRdb on the multiplex PCR reads, yielding one entry per CDR3 protein. This sample has about 99,000 distinct CDR3 sequences, with about 70% found just once. Co-extracted RNA and DNA came from about 19-30 mg of unsorted bulk tissue. Through surgical resection, the patients' primary liver carcinoma was treated. With chronic HBV infection, the patients were also treatment-naive.

The sample was liver tumor tissue from sampling region 5. This sample's subset: tumor region T5, tumor centre. The chain recombines TRBV12-3 or TRBV12-4 with TRBJ1-1; D gene uncertain. The receptor's source is a woman aged 55-69 years with primary liver carcinoma and hepatitis B virus infection. The CDR3 nucleotides are TGTGCCAGCAGTTTATCCCCGACGGCGAACACTGAAGCTTTCTTT. Protein: CASSLSPTANTEAFF.